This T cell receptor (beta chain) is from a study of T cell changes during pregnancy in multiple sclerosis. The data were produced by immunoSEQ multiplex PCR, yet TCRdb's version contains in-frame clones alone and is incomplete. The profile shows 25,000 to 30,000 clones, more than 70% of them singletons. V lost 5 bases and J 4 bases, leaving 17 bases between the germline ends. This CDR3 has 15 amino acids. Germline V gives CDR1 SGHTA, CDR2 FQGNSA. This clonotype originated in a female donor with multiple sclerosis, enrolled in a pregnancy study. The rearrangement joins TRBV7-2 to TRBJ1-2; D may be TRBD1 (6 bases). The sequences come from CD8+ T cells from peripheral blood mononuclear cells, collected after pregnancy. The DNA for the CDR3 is TGTGCCAGCAGCACAGAGGCCAGGGGAGTCTATGGCTACACCTTC. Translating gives CASSTEARGVYGYTF.